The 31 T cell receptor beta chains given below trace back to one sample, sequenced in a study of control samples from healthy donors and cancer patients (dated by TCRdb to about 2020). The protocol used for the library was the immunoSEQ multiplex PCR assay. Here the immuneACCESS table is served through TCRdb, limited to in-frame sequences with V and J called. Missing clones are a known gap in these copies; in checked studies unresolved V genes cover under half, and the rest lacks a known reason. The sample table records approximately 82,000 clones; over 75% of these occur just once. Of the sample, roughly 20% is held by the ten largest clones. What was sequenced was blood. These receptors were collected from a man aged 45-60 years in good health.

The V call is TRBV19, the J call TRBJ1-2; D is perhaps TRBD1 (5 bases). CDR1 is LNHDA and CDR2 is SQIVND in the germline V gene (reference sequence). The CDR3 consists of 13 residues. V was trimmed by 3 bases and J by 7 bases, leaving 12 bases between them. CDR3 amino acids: CASSIAGEFGYTF. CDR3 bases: TGTGCCAGTAGTATTGCGGGGGAATTTGGCTACACCTTC.

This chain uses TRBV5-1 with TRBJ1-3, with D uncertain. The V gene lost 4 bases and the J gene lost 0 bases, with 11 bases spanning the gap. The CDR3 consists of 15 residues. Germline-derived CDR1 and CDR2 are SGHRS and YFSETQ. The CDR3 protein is CASSITPYSGNTIYF. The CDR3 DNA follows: TGCGCCAGCAGCATCACTCCCTACTCTGGAAACACCATATATTTT.

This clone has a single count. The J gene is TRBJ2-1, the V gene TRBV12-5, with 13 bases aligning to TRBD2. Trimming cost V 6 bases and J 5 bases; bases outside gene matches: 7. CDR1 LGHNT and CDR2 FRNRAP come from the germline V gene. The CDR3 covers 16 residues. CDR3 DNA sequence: TGTGCTAGTGGCAGCACGACTAGCGGGGGGCACAATGAGCAGTTCTTC. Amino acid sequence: CASGSTTSGGHNEQFF.

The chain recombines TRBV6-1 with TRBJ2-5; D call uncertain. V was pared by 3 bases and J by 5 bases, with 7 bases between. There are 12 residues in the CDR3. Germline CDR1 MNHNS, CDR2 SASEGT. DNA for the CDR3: TGTGCCAGCAGTGAGGTCGGTGAGACCCAGTACTTC. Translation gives CASSEVGETQYF.

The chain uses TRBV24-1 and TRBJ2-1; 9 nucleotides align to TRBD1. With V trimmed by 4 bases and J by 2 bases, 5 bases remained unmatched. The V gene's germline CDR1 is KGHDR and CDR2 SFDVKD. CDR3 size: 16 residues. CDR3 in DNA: TGTGCCACCAGTGACCCGGGACAGGGCCCCTACAATGAGCAGTTCTTC. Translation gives CATSDPGQGPYNEQFF.

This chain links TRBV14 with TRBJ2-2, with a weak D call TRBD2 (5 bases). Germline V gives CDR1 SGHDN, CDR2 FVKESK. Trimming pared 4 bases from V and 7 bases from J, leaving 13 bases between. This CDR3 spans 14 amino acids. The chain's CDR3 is CASSPGRNYGELFF. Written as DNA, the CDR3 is TGTGCCAGCAGCCCGGGAAGAAATTACGGGGAGCTGTTTTTT.

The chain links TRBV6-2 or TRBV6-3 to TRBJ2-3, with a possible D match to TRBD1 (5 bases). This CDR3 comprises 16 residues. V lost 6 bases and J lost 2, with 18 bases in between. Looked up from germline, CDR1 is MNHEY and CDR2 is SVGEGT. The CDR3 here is CASSRGDRSFTDTQYF. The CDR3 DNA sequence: TGTGCCAGCAGCCGAGGCGACAGATCCTTCACAGATACGCAGTATTTT.

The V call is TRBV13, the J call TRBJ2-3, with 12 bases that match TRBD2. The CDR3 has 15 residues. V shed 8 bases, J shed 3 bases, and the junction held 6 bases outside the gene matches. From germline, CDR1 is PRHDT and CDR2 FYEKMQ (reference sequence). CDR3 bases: TGTGCCAGCTCTAGCGGGGGGGTGCGGACAGATACGCAGTATTTT. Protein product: CASSSGGVRTDTQYF.

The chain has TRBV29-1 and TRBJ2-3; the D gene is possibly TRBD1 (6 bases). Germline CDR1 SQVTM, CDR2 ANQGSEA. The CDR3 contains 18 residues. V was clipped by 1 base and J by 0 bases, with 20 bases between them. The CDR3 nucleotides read TGCAGCGTTGAAGGCTTGTCCCAGGGGCGGACTAGCACAGATACGCAGTATTTT. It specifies CSVEGLSQGRTSTDTQYF.

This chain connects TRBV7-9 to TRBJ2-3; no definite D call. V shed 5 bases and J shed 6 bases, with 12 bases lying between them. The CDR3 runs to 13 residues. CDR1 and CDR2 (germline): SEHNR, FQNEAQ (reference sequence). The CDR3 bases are TGTGCCAGCAGCCGGTTGAGTGTCGATACGCAGTATTTT. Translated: CASSRLSVDTQYF.

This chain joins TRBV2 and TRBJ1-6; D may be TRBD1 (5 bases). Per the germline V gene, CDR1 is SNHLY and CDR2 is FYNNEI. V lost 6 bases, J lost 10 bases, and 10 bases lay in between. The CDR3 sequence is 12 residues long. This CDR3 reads CASSDRGSPLHF. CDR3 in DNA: TGTGCCAGCAGCGACCGGGGGTCACCCCTCCACTTT.

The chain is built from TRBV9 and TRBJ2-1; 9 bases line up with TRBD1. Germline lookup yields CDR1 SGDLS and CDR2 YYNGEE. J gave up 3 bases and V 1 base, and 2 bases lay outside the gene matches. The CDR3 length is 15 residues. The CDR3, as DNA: TGTGCCAGCAGCGTACAGGGACAGGGCTACAATGAGCAGTTCTTC. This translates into CASSVQGQGYNEQFF.

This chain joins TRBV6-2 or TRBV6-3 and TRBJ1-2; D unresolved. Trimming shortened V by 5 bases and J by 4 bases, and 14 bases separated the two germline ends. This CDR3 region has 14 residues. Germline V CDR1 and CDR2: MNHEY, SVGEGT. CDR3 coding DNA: TGTGCCAGCAGTCATCGGGGTTCCGGCTATGGCTACACCTTC. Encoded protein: CASSHRGSGYGYTF.

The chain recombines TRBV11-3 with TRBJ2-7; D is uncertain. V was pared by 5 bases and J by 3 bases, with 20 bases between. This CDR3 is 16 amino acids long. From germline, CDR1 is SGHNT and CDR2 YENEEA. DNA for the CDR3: TGTGCCAGCAGCCCCTCGACAAATGTTGAGATCTACGAGCAGTACTTC. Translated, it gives CASSPSTNVEIYEQYF.

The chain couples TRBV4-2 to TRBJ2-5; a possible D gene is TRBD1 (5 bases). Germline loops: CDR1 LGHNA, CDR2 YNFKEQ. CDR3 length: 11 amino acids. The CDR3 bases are TGTGCTAACAGGTTCCAAGAGACCCAGTACTTC. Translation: CANRFQETQYF.

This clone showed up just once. The CDR3 sequence: CATSDFGGNQPQHF. The CDR3, as DNA: TGTGCCACCAGTGATTTCGGGGGAAATCAGCCCCAGCATTTT. V and J are TRBV24-1 and TRBJ1-5; D may be TRBD1 (5 bases). Trimming shortened V by 1 base and J by 4 bases, and 7 bases separated the two germline ends. The CDR3 runs 14 residues. The germline V gene has CDR1 KGHDR and CDR2 SFDVKD.

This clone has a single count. The CDR3 DNA sequence: TGTGCCAGCAGCCGACCCCCCGGCGGGAGGGAAGAGACCCAGTACTTC. It is translated as CASSRPPGGREETQYF. The V gene is TRBV11-3, the J gene TRBJ2-5, with 9 bases lining up with TRBD2. Germline V gene sequence: CDR1 SGHNT, CDR2 YENEEA. The CDR3 runs 16 residues. After removal of 5 bases from V and 3 bases from J, the junction contained 10 bases not matched to a gene.

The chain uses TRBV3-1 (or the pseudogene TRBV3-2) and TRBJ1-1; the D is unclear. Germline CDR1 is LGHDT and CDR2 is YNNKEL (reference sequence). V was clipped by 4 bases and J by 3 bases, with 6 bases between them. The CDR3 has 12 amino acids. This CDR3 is CASSLLYTEAFF. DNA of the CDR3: TGTGCCAGCAGCCTCCTCTACACTGAAGCTTTCTTT.

DNA of the CDR3: TGTGCCAGCAGCTCGGGCAGGGTAAAGAACACTGAAGCTTTCTTT. Translation gives CASSSGRVKNTEAFF. This chain links TRBV7-2 with TRBJ1-1; the D gene is possibly TRBD1 (5 bases). Trimming took 4 bases from V and 1 from J, leaving 13 bases between them. From germline, CDR1 is SGHTA and CDR2 FQGNSA. CDR3 length: 15 amino acids.

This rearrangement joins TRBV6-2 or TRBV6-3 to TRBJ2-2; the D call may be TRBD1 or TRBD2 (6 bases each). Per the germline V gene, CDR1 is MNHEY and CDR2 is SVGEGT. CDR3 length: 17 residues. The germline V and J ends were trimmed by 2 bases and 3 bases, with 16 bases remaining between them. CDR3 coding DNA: TGTGCCAGCAGTTACCAAAGTGGGGGCGGGGACACCGGGGAGCTGTTTTTT. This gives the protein CASSYQSGGGDTGELFF.

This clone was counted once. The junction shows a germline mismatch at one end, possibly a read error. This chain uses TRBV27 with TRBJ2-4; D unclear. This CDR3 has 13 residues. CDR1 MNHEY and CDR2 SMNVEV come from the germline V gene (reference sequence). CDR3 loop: CASRRPLGANQKF. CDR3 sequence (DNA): TGTGCCAGCAGACGCCCCCTGGGTGCGAATCAGAAATTC.

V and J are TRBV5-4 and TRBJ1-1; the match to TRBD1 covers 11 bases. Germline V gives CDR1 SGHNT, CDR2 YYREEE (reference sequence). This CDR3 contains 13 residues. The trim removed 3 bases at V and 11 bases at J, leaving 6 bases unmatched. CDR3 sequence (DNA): TGTGCCAGCAGCTGGGGACAGGGGGGTCAGGCTTTCTTT. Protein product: CASSWGQGGQAFF.

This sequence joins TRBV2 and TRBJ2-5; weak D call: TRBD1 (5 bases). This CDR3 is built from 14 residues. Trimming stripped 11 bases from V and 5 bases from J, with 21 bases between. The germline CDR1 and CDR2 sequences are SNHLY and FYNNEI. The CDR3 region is CALDNGSGWETQYF. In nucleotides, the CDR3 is TGTGCCCTAGACAACGGGTCAGGGTGGGAGACCCAGTACTTC.

Written as DNA, the CDR3 is TGTGCCAGCAGTTACTCCTGGGTCACTGAAGCTTTCTTT. It is translated as CASSYSWVTEAFF. The chain uses TRBV6-5 and TRBJ1-1, with D hard to call. Germline CDR1 MNHEY, CDR2 SVGAGI. V dropped 0 bases and J dropped 4 bases, with 6 bases sitting between them. This CDR3 is 13 amino acids long.

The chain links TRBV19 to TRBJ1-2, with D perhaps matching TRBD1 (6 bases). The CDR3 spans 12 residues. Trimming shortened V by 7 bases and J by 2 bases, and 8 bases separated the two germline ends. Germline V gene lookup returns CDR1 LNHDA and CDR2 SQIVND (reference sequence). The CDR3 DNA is TGTGCCAGTAAGAGGGGGAACTATGGCTACACCTTC. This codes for CASKRGNYGYTF. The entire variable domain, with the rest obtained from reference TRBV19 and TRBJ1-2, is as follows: DGGITQSPKYLFRKEGQNVTLSCEQNLNHDAMYWYRQDPGQGLRLIYYSQIVNDFQKGDIAEGYSVSREKKESFPLTVTSAQKNPTAFYLCASKRGNYGYTFGSGTRLTVV.

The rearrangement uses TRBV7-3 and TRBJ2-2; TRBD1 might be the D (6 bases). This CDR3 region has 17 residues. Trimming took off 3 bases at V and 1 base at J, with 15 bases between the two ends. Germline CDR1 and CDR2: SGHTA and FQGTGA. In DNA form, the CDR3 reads TGTGCCAGCAGCTTTACAGGGACCCCGATGAACACCGGGGAGCTGTTTTTT. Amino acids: CASSFTGTPMNTGELFF.

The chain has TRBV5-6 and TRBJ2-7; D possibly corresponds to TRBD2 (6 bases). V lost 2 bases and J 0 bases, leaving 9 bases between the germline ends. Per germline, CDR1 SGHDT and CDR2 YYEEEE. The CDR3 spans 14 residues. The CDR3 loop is CASSFADYSYEQYF. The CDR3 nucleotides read TGTGCCAGCAGCTTCGCGGACTACTCCTACGAGCAGTACTTC.

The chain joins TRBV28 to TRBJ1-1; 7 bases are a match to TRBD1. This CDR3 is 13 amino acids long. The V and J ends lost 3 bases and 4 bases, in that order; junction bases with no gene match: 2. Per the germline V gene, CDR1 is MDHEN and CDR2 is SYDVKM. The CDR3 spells CASSFQGGTEAFF. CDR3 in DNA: TGTGCCAGCAGTTTCCAGGGGGGCACTGAAGCTTTCTTT.

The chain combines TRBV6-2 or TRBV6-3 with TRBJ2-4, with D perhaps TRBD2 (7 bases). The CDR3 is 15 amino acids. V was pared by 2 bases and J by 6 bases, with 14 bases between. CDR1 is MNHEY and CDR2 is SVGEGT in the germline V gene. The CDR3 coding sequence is TGTGCCAGCAGTTACGAGGGGGGGGCCCCAAACATTCAGTACTTC. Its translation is CASSYEGGAPNIQYF.

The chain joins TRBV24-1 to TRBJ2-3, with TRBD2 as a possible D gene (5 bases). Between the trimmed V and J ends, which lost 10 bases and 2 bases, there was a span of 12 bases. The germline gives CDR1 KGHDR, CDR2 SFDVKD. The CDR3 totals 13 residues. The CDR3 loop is CATGAEITDTQYF. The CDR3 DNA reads TGTGCCACGGGAGCGGAGATCACAGATACGCAGTATTTT.

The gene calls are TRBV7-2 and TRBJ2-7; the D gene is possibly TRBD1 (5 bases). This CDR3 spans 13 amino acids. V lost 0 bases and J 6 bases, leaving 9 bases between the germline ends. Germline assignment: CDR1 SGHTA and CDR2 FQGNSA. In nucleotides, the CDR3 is TGTGCCAGCAGCTTAGCAAAGGGGTTCGAGCAGTACGTC. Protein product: CASSLAKGFEQYV.